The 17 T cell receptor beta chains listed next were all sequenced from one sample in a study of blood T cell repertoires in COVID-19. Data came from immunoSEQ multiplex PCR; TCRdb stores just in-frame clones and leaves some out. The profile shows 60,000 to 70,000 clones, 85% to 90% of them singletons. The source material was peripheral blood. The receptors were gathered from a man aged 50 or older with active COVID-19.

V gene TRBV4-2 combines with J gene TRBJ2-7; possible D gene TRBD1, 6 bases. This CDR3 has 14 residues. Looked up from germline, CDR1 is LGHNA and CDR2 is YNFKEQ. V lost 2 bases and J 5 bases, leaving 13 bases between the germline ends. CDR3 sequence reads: CASSQPSGEDEQYF. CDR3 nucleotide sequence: TGTGCCAGCAGCCAACCTTCAGGGGAAGACGAGCAGTACTTC.

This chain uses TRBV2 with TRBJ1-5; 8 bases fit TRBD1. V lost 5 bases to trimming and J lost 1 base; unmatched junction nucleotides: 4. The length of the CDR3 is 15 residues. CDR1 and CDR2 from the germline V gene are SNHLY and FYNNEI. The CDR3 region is CASSPDRGSNQPQHF. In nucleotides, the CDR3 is TGTGCCAGCAGTCCCGACAGGGGCAGCAATCAGCCCCAGCATTTT.

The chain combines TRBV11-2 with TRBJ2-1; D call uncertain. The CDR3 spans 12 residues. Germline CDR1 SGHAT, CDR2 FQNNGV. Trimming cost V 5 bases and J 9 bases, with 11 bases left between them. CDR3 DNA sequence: TGTGCCAGCAGCCCGACTGATCGTGAGCAGTTCTTC. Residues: CASSPTDREQFF. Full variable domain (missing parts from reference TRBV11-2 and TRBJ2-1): EAGVAQSPRYKIIEKRQSVAFWCNPISGHATLYWYQQILGQGPKLLIQFQNNGVVDDSQLPKDRFSAERLKGVDSTLKIQPAKLEDSAVYLCASSPTDREQFFGPGTRLTVL.

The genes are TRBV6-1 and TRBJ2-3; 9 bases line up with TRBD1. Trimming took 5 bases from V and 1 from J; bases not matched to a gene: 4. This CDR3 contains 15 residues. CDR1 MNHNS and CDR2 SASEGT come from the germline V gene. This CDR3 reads CASSTRDRGTDTQYF. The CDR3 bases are TGTGCCAGCAGTACCCGGGACAGGGGCACAGATACGCAGTATTTT.

CDR3 in amino acids: CSASRSTSGVETQYF. For the CDR3, the DNA is TGCAGTGCTAGTCGTAGTACTAGCGGGGTAGAGACCCAGTACTTC. The J gene is TRBJ2-5, the V gene TRBV20-1; 10 bases fit TRBD2. CDR3 size: 15 residues. Germline V gives CDR1 DFQATT, CDR2 SNEGSKA (reference sequence). The ends lost 3 bases at V and 4 bases at J; junction bases unmatched: 8.

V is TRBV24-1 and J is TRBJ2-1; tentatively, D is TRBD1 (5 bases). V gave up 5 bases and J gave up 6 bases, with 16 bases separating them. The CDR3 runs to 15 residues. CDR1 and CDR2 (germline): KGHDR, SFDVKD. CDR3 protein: CATSGAGRAGNEQFF. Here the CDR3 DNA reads TGTGCCACCAGTGGTGCCGGCAGGGCCGGCAATGAGCAGTTCTTC.

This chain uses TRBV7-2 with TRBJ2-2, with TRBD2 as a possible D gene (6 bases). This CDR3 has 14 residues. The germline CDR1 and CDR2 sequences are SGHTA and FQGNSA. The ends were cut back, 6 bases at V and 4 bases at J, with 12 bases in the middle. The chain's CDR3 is CASRLGRGTGELFF. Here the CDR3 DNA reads TGTGCCAGCAGACTAGGGCGGGGCACCGGGGAGCTGTTTTTT.

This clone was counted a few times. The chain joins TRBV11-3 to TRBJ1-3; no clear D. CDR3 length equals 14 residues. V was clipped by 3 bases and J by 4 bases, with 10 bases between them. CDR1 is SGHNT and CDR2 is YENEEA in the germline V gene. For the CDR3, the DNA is TGTGCCAGCAGCTTGCCCTACGGGGGAAACACCATATATTTT. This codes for CASSLPYGGNTIYF.

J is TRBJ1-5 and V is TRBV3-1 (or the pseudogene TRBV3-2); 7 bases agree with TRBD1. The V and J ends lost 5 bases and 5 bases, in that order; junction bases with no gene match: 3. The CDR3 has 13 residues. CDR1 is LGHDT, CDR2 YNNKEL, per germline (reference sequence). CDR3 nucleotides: TGTGCCAGCAGCTTAGACAGGGATCAGCCCCAGCATTTT. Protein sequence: CASSLDRDQPQHF.

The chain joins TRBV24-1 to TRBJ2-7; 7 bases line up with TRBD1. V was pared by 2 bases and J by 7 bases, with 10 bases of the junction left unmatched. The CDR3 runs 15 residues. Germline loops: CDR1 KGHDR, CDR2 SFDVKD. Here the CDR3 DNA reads TGTGCCACCAGTGATTACCGGGACCCCAGGGGGGAGCAGTACTTC. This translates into CATSDYRDPRGEQYF.

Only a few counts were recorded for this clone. The CDR3 reads CASSSAGQGRKNIQYF. The CDR3 nucleotides read TGTGCCAGCAGCTCGGCGGGACAGGGGAGGAAAAACATTCAGTACTTC. V gene TRBV7-9 combines with J gene TRBJ2-4; 10 bases are a match to TRBD1. Germline V gives CDR1 SEHNR, CDR2 FQNEAQ (reference sequence). The CDR3 extends over 16 amino acids. V gave up 4 bases and J gave up 4 bases; unmatched junction bases: 7.

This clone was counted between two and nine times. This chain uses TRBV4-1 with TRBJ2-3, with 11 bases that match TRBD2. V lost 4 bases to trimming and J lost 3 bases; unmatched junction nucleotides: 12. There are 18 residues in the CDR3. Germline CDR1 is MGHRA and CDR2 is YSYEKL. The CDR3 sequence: CASSLQRLAGGPTDTQYF. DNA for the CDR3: TGCGCCAGCAGCCTCCAAAGGTTAGCGGGGGGGCCGACAGATACGCAGTATTTT.

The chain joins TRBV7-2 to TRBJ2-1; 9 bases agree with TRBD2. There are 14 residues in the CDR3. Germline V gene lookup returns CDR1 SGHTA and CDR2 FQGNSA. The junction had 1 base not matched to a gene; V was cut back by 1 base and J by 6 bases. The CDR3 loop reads CASSLVRGGNEQFF. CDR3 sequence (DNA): TGTGCCAGCAGCTTAGTGCGGGGGGGCAATGAGCAGTTCTTC.

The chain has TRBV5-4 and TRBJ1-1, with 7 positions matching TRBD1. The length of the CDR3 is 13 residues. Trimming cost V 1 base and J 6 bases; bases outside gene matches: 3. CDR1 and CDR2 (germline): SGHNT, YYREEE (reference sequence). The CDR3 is CASSLLGQPEAFF. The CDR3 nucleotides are TGTGCCAGCAGCTTGTTGGGACAGCCTGAAGCTTTCTTT. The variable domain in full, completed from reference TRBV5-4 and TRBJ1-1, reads ETGVTQSPTHLIKTRGQQVTLRCSSQSGHNTVSWYQQALGQGPQFIFQYYREEENGRGNFPPRFSGLQFPNYSSELNVNALELDDSALYLCASSLLGQPEAFFGQGTRLTVV.

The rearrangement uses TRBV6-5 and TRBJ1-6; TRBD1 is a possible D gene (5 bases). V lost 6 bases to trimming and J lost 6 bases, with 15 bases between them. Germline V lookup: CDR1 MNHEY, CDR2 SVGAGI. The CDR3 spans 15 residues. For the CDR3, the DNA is TGTGCCAGCAGCCGGTCGTCGGGGGGTAATTCACCCCTCCACTTT. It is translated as CASSRSSGGNSPLHF.

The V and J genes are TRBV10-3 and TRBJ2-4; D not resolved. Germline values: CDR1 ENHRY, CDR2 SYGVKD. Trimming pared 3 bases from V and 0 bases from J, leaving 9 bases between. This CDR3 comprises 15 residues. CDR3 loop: CAISDFAVAKNIQYF. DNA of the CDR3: TGTGCCATCAGTGATTTTGCGGTAGCCAAAAACATTCAGTACTTC.

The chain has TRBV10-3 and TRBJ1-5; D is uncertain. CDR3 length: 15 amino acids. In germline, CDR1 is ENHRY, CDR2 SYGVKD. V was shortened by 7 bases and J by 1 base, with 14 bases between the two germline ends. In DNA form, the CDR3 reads TGTGCCATCAACGCCGGAGGCCTAAGCAATCAGCCCCAGCATTTT. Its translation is CAINAGGLSNQPQHF.